This TCR beta chain was captured in a study of cytomegalovirus exposure and HLA in healthy donors. Overall study results and limits: Later analysis identified 16,000 or so TCR beta sequences associated with HLA alleles, using a false discovery rate threshold of 0.05. A previous analysis found most TCR beta V segments productive roughly 87% or roughly 30% of the time.

PCR used 60 Vbeta primers and 13 Jbeta primers. TCRdb's copy holds only in-frame clones and misses some; the assay was immunoSEQ multiplex PCR. The sample consists of about 43,000 clones, approximately 77% of them appearing once. For this clone: The antigen is undetermined.

Specimen: PBMCs. This TCR was recovered from a young man in good health and CMV-seronegative.

CDR3 sequence: CASSQVPGTSGRVGSYEQYF. In DNA form, the CDR3 reads TGTGCCAGCAGCCAAGTACCCGGGACTAGCGGGAGAGTGGGGTCCTACGAGCAGTACTTC. This rearrangement joins TRBV4-2 to TRBJ2-7; TRBD2 matches at 14 bases. CDR1 is LGHNA, CDR2 YNFKEQ, per germline. With 1 base clipped from V and 1 base from J, the junction kept 12 bases outside the gene matches. The CDR3 covers 20 residues.